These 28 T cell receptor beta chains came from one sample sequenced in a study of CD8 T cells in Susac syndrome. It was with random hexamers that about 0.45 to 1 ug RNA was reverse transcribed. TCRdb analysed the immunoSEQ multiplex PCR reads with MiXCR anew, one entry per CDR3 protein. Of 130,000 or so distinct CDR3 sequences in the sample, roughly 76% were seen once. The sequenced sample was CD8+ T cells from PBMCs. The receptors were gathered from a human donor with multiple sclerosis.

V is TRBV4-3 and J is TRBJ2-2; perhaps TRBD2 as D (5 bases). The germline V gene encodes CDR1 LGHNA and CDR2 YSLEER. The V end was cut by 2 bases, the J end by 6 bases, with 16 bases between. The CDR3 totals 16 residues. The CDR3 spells CASSQFAKARAGELFF. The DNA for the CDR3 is TGCGCCAGCAGCCAATTTGCCAAGGCGAGGGCCGGGGAGCTGTTTTTT.

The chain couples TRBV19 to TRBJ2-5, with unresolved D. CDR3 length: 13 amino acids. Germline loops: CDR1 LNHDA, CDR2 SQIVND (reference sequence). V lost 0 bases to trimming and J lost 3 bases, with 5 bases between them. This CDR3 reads CASSIDSEETQYF. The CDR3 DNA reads TGTGCCAGTAGTATAGATTCAGAAGAGACCCAGTACTTC.

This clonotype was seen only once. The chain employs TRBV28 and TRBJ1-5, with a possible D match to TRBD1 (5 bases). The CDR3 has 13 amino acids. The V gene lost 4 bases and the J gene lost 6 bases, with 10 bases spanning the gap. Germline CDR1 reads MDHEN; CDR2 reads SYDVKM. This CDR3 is CASSSPGLQPQHF. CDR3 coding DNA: TGTGCCAGCAGTTCGCCGGGACTTCAGCCCCAGCATTTT.

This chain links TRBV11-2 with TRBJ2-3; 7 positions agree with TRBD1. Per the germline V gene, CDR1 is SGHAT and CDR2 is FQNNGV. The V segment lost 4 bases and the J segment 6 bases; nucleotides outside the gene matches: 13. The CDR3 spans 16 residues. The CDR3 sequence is CASSSPGQTTGDTQYF. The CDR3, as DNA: TGTGCCAGCAGCTCTCCGGGACAGACGACGGGGGATACGCAGTATTTT.

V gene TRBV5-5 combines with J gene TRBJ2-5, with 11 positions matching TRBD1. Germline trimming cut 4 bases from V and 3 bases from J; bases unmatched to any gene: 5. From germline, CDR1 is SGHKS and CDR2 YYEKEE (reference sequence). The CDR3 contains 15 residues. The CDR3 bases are TGTGCCAGCAGCCGGGGACAGGGGGTAGAAGAGACCCAGTACTTC. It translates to CASSRGQGVEETQYF.

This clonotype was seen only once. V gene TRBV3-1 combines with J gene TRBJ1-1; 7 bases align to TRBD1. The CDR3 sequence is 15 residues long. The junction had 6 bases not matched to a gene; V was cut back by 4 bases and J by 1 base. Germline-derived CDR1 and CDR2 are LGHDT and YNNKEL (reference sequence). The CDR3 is CASSPSTGSNTEAFF. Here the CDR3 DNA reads TGTGCCAGCAGCCCATCGACAGGGTCGAACACTGAAGCTTTCTTT.

The DNA for the CDR3 is TGTGCCAGCAGCGTAGATGGCAGCTCTCTGACAGATACGCAGTATTTT. This sequence encodes CASSVDGSSLTDTQYF. The rearrangement uses TRBV9 and TRBJ2-3; no clear D gene. The CDR3 runs 16 residues. The germline CDR1 and CDR2 sequences are SGDLS and YYNGEE. The V and J ends lost 0 bases and 3 bases respectively, with 14 bases between them. Full variable domain (rest looked up from reference TRBV9 and TRBJ2-3): DSGVTQTPKHLITATGQRVTLRCSPRSGDLSVYWYQQSLDQGLQFLIQYYNGEERAKGNILERFSAQQFPDLHSELNLSSLELGDSALYFCASSVDGSSLTDTQYFGPGTRLTVL.

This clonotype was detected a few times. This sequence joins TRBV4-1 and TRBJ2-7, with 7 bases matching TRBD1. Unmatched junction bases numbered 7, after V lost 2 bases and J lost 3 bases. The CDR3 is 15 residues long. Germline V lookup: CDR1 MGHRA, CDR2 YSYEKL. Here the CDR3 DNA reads TGCGCCAGCAGCCAAATGACAGGGTGGGACTACGAGCAGTACTTC. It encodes CASSQMTGWDYEQYF.

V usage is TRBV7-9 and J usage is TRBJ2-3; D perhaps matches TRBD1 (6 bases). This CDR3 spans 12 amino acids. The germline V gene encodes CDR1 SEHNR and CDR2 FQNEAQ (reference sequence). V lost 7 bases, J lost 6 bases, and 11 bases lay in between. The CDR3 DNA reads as TGTGCCAGCACCCAGGGGAAGGATACGCAGTATTTT. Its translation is CASTQGKDTQYF.

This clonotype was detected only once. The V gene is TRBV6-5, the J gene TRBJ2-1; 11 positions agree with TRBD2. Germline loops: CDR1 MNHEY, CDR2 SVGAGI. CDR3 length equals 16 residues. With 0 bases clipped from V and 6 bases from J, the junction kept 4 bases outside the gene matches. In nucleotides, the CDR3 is TGTGCCAGCAGTTACTCGACTAGCGGGACCCTCAATGAGCAGTTCTTC. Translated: CASSYSTSGTLNEQFF.

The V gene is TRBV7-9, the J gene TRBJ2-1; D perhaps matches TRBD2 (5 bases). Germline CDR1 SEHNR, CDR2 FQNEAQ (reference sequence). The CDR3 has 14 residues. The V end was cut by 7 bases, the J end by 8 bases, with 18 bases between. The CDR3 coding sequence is TGTGCCAGCATCGACCGGCTAGCTTTCGATGAGCAGTTCTTC. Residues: CASIDRLAFDEQFF.

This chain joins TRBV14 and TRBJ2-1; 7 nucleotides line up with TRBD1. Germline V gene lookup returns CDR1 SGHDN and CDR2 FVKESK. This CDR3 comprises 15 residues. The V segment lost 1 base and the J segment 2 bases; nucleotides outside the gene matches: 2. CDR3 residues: CASSQGQGAYNEQFF. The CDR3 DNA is TGTGCCAGCAGCCAAGGACAGGGTGCCTACAATGAGCAGTTCTTC. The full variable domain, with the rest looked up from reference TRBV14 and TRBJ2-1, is EAGVTQFPSHSVIEKGQTVTLRCDPISGHDNLYWYRRVMGKEIKFLLHFVKESKQDESGMPNNRFLAERTGGTYSTLKVQPAELEDSGVYFCASSQGQGAYNEQFFGPGTRLTVL.

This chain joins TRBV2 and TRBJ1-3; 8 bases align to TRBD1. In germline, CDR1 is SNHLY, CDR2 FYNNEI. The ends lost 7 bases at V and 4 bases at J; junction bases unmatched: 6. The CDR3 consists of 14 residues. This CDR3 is CASTMDRAGNTIYF. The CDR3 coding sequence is TGTGCCAGCACGATGGACAGGGCAGGAAACACCATATATTTT.

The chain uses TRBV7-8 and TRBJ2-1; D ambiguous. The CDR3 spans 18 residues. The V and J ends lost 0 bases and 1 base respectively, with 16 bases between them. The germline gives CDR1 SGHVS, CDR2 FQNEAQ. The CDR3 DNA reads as TGTGCCAGCAGCTTAGCCCCCACCCCAGAAATTTCCTACAATGAGCAGTTCTTC. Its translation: CASSLAPTPEISYNEQFF.

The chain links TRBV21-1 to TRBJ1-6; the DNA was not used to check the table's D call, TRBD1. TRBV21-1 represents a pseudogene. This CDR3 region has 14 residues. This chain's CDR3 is CASSKDRGDSPLHF. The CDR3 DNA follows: TGTGCCAGCAGCAAAGACAGGGGTGATTCACCCCTCCACTTT.

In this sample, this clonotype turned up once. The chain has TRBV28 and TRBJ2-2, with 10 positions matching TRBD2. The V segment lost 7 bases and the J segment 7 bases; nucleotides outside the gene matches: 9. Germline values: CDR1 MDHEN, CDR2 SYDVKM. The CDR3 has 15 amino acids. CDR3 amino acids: CASKSLAGVHGELFF. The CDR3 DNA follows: TGTGCCAGCAAAAGTCTAGCGGGGGTCCACGGGGAGCTGTTTTTT.

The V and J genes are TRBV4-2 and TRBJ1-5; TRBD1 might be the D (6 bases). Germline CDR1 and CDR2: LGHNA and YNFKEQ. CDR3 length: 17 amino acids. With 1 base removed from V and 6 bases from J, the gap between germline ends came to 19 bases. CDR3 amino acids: CASSQVVQGLKGQPQHF. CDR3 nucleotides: TGTGCCAGCAGCCAAGTAGTGCAGGGGTTGAAGGGTCAGCCCCAGCATTTT.

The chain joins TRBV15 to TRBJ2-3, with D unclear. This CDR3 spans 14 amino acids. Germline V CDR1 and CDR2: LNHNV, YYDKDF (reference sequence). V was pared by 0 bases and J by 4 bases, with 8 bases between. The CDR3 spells CATSREGFPDTQYF. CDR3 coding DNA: TGTGCCACCAGCAGAGAGGGGTTTCCAGATACGCAGTATTTT. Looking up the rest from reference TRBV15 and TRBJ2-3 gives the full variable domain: DAMVIQNPRYQVTQFGKPVTLSCSQTLNHNVMYWYQQKSSQAPKLLFHYYDKDFNNEADTPDNFQSRRPNTSFCFLDIRSPGLGDTAMYLCATSREGFPDTQYFGPGTRLTVL.

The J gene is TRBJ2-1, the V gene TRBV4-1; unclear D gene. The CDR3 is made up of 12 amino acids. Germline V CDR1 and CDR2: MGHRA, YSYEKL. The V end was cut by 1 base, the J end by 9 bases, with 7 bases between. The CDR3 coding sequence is TGCGCCAGCAGCCAAGGGCGTGGTGAGCAGTTCTTC. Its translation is CASSQGRGEQFF.

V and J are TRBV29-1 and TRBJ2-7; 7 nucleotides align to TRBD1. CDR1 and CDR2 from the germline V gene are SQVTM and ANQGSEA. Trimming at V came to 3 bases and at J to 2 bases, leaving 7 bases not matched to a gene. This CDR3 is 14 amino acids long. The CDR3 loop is CSVEFPGQPYEQYV. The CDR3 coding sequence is TGCAGCGTTGAGTTCCCGGGACAGCCCTACGAGCAGTACGTC.

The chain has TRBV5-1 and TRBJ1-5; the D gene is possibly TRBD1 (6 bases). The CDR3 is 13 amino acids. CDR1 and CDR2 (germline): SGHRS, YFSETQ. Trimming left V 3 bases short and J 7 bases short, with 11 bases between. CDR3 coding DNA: TGCGCCAGCAGCTGGGGGGCCGGGCAGCCCCAGCATTTT. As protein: CASSWGAGQPQHF.

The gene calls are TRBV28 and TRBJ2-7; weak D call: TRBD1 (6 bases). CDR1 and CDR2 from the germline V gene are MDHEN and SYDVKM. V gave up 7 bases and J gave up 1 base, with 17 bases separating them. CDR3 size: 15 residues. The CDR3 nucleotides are TGTGCCAGCAACGAGGAGACAGGTCTTTCCTACGAGCAGTACTTC. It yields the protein CASNEETGLSYEQYF.

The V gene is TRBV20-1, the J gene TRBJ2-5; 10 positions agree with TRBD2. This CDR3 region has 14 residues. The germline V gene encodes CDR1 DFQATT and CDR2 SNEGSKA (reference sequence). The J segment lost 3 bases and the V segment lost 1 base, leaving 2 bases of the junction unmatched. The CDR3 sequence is CSARVLAGEETQYF. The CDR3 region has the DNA TGCAGTGCTAGAGTTCTAGCGGGGGAAGAGACCCAGTACTTC.

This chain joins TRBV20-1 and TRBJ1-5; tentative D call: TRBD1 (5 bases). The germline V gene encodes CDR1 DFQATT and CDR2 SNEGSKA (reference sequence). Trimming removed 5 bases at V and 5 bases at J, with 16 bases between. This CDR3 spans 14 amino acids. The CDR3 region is CSAGAGGDHQPQHF. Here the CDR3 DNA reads TGCAGTGCTGGAGCAGGAGGGGATCATCAGCCCCAGCATTTT.

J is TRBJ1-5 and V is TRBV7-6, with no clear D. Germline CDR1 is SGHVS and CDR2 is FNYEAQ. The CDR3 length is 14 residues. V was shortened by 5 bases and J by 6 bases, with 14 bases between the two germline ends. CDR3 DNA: TGTGCCAGCAGCCCCGGGGTCGGGGTTCAGCCCCAGCATTTT. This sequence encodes CASSPGVGVQPQHF.

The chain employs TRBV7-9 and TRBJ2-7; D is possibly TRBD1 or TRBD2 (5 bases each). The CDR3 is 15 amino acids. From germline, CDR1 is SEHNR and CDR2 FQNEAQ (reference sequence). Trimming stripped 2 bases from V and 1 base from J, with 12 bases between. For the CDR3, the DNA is TGTGCCAGCAGCTTATTAGCTGGGGGATCCTACGAGCAGTACTTC. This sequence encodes CASSLLAGGSYEQYF.

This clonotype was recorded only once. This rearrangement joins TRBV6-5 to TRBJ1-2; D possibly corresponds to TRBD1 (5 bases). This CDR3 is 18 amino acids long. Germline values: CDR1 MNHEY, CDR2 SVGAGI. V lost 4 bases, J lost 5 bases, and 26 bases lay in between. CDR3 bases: TGTGCCAGCAGTTCTCGGTGGGGGGATGAAGGTTTGTGGTATGGCTACACCTTC. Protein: CASSSRWGDEGLWYGYTF.

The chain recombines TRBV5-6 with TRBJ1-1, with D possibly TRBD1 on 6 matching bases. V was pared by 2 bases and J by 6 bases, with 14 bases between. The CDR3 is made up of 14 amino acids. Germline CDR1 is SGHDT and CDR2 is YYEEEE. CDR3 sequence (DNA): TGTGCCAGCAGCTTAGGGGGGCTGAGGTCTGAAGCTTTCTTT. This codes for CASSLGGLRSEAFF.